The clone carrying this T cell receptor (beta chain) appeared a single time. The entry originates in a study of technical replicates of blood from a few donors. CDR1 is SGHDT and CDR2 is YYEEEE in the germline V gene. The CDR3 sequence is 12 residues long. With 0 bases removed from V and 7 bases from J, the gap between germline ends came to 7 bases. The table came from immunoSEQ multiplex PCR; TCRdb's copy has only in-frame clones and leaves some out. There are about 75,000 clones in the sample; around 97% occur only once, and approximately 0.18% lies in the top ten. The V and J genes are TRBV5-6 and TRBJ1-2; no reliable D call. The sequenced material came from T cells isolated from PBMCs. This sequence was found in a human donor in good health. CDR3: CASSLDEAGYTF. The CDR3 DNA is TGTGCCAGCAGCTTGGATGAGGCTGGCTACACCTTC. The whole variable domain, filled in from reference TRBV5-6 and TRBJ1-2, reads DAGVTQSPTHLIKTRGQQVTLRCSPKSGHDTVSWYQQALGQGPQFIFQYYEEEERQRGNFPDRFSGHQFPNYSSELNVNALLLGDSALYLCASSLDEAGYTFGSGTRLTVV.